This TCR beta chain originates from a study of CD4 and CD8 cells across lung adenocarcinoma regions. MiXCR, applied by TCRdb to the PCR reads, yields one record per CDR3 protein. The sample yields about 11,000 distinct CDR3 sequences, less than 70% seen once. Samples came from patients with localized non-small cell lung adenocarcinoma. Sequencing input: CD8+ T cells from the margin of a lung tumor. The clonotype comes from a male donor with lung adenocarcinoma. The CD4 and CD8 labels of this study may be unreliable.

The CDR3 spells CASRYKRGLFQETQYF. CDR3 coding DNA: TGTGCCAGCAGATACAAACGGGGACTATTCCAAGAGACCCAGTACTTC. The chain combines TRBV6-5 with TRBJ2-5; TRBD2 matches at 7 bases. There are 16 residues in the CDR3. Germline CDR1 reads MNHEY; CDR2 reads SVGAGI. The J segment lost 1 base and the V segment lost 6 bases, leaving 11 bases of the junction unmatched.